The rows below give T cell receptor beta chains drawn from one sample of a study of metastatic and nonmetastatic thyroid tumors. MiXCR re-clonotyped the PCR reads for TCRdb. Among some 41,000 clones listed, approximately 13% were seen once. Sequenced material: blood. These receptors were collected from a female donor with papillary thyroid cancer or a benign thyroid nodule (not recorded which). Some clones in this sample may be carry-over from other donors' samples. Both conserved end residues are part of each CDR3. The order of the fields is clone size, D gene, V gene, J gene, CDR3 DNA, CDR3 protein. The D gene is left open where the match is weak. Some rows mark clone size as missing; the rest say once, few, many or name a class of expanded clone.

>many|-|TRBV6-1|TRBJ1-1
TGTGCCAGCAGTGAATACCCAGGCCGGGTAGCTGAAGCTTTCTTT
CASSEYPGRVAEAFF
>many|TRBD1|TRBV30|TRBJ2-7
TGTGCCTGGAGTCCCGGCAGGGGGCGCCTAAACTCCCACGAGCAGTACTTC
CAWSPGRGRLNSHEQYF
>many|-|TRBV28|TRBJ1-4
TGTGCCAGCAGTTTACGTCCTGAGAATGAAAAACTGTTTTTT
CASSLRPENEKLFF
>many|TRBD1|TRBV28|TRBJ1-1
TGTGCCAGCACCAAGGGACAGGGGGCCGCTGAAGCTTTCTTT
CASTKGQGAAEAFF
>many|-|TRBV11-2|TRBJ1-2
TGTGCCAGCAGATCACAGGGCAAATATGGCTACACCTTC
CASRSQGKYGYTF
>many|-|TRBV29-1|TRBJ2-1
TGCAGCGTCACCCCCAGGGCGAGAAGCTCCTACAATGAGCAGTTCTTC
CSVTPRARSSYNEQFF
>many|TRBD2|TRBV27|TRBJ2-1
TGTGCCAGTCAGACTAGCGGGAGAGACAATGAGCAGTTCTTC
CASQTSGRDNEQFF
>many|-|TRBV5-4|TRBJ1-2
TGTGCCAGCAGCTTGCCGGGCCAGCCTACTAACTATGGCTACACCTTC
CASSLPGQPTNYGYTF
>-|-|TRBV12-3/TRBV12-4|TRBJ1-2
TGTGCCAGCAAGGGGCTGGACGGGACGGGCTATGGCTACACCTTC
CASKGLDGTGYGYTF
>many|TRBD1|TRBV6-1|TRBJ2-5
TGTGCCAGCAGTAGACAGGGAACTCAAGAGACCCAGTACTTC
CASSRQGTQETQYF
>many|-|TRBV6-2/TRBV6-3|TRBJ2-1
TGTGCCACCGAAGACCCAAGACAGGTCATGACATACAATGAGCAGTTCTTC
CATEDPRQVMTYNEQFF
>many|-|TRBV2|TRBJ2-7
TGTGCCAGCAGTGAAAACCATGGGCAGTACTTC
CASSENHGQYF
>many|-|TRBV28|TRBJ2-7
TGTGCCAGCAGTGGGCAGGGGTTTCGCGAGCAGTACTTC
CASSGQGFREQYF
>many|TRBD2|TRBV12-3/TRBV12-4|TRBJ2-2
TGTGCCAGTTGTCGGGAGGGCGGGACCGGGGAGCTGTTTTTT
CASCREGGTGELFF
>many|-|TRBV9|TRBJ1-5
TGTGCCAGCAGCGTAGGGGAAAGTGGGAATCAGCCCCAGCATTTT
CASSVGESGNQPQHF
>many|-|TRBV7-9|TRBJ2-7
TGTGCCAGCAGCATGACAGACTACGAGCAGTACTTC
CASSMTDYEQYF
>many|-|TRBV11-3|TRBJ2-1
TGTGCCAGCAGCCCCCGGGGTATCGGGAATAATGAGCAGTTCTTC
CASSPRGIGNNEQFF
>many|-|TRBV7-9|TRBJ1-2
TGTGCCAGCAGCTATGAGCACACGGGAGGCGGCTACACCTTC
CASSYEHTGGGYTF
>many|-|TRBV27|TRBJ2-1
TGTGCCAGCAGTTTGTTAGGGGAGCAGTTCTTC
CASSLLGEQFF
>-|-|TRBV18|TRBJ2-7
TGTGCCAGCTCACCACCGACCTCAGTGGGGATTAGCTCCTACGAGCAGTACTTC
CASSPPTSVGISSYEQYF
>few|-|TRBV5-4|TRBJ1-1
TGTGCCAGCAGCTTGGAGTCAGACACTGAAGCTTTCTTT
CASSLESDTEAFF
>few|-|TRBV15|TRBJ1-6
TGTGCCACCAGCAGACCGTCAACTATCAATTCACCCCTCCACTTT
CATSRPSTINSPLHF
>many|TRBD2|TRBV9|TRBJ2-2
TGTGCCAGCAGCGTAGATCGGACTAGCGGGACTGTTAGGGAGCTGTTTTTT
CASSVDRTSGTVRELFF
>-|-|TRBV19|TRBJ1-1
TGTGCCAGTAGGGGTGGAAACACTGAAGCTTTCTTT
CASRGGNTEAFF
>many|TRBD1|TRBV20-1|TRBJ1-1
TGCAGTGCTAGGGATACCGGGACAGGGTTGACTGAAGCTTTCTTT
CSARDTGTGLTEAFF
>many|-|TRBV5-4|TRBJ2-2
TGTGCCAGCAGCTTACATGCTGCCGGGGAGCTGTTTTTT
CASSLHAAGELFF
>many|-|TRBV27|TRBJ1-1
TGTGCCAGCAGGCAGGGGCGGGATGCACCTTTAACAGCTTTCTTT
CASRQGRDAPLTAFF
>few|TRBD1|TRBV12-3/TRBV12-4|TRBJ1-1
TGTGCCAGCAGTTCACAGGGGTTGGCTTTCTTT
CASSSQGLAFF
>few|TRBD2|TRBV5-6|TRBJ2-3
TGTGCCAGCAGGGTAGCGGGAGAACAGCCCCAGCCAGATACGCAGTATTTT
CASRVAGEQPQPDTQYF
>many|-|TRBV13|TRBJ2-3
TGTGCCAGCAGCTTCGGCACAGATACGCAGTATTTT
CASSFGTDTQYF
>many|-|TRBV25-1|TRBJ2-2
TGTGCCAGCAAGTCTGCGGGGTTAGGCGCCGGGGAGCTGTTTTTT
CASKSAGLGAGELFF
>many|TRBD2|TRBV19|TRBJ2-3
TGTGCCACTAGCGGGATTCCCGGTACAGATACGCAGTATTTT
CATSGIPGTDTQYF
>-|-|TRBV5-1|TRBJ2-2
TGCGCCAGCAGGGTCGACAACACCGGGGAGCTGTTTTTT
CASRVDNTGELFF
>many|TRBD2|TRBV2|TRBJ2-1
TGTGCCAGCTCCACCGGGGGGGCCAATGAGCAGTTCTTC
CASSTGGANEQFF
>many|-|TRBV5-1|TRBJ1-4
TGCGCCAGCAGGTCGGAAGGGGAAAAACTGTTTTTT
CASRSEGEKLFF
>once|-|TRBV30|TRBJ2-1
TGTGCCTGGAGATACGGCCCCCTAGGCTACAATGAGCAGTTCTTC
CAWRYGPLGYNEQFF
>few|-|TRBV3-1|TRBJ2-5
TGTGCCAGCAGCCTGGCGGGGCCAGGGGCCCAGTACTTC
CASSLAGPGAQYF
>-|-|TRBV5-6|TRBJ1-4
TGTGCCAGCAGCTTGTTCAGGGTTGGCAATGAAAAACTGTTTTTT
CASSLFRVGNEKLFF
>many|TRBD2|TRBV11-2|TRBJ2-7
TGTGCCAGCAGCTCCCCAACGGGAGGGCCGGACGAGCAGTACTTC
CASSSPTGGPDEQYF
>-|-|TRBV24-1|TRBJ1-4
TGTGCCACCAGTGATTTGTTGGAACAAACCCGAAGGGGTTTTTTT
CATSDLLEQTRRGFF
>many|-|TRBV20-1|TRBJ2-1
TGCAGTGCTAGAGGAACGGGATCTTCCTACAATGAGCAGTTCTTC
CSARGTGSSYNEQFF
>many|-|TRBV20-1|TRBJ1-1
TGCAACTCAAGGCTACAGGCTGAAGCTTTCTTT
CNSRLQAEAFF
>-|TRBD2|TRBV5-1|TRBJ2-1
TGCGCCAGCAGTGTCGAGGGATGGGGAGGGGAGCAGTTCTTC
CASSVEGWGGEQFF
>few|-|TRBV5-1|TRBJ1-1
TGCGCCAGCAGCCCCCAGGGCAGGGATGTAGCTTTCTTT
CASSPQGRDVAFF
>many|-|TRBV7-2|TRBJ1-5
TGTGCCAGCAGCTTAGCGGACTATAGCAATCAGCCCCAGCATTTT
CASSLADYSNQPQHF
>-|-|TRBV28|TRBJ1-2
TGTGCCAGCAGTTCAGGGTTTCGATATGGCTACACCTTC
CASSSGFRYGYTF
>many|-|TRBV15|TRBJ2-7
TGTGCCACCAGCAGAGCACAGACTACCTACGAGCAGTACTTC
CATSRAQTTYEQYF
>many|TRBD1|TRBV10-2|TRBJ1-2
TGCGCCAGCAGTGAATTTAACAGGGGAGTCTATGGCTACACCTTC
CASSEFNRGVYGYTF
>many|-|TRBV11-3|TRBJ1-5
TGTGCCAGCAGCTTAGGAGGGCTCTACAGCAATCAGCCCCAGCATTTT
CASSLGGLYSNQPQHF
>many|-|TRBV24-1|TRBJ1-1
TGTGCCACCAGTGACATGGGACGGCTGAACACTGAAGCTTTCTTT
CATSDMGRLNTEAFF
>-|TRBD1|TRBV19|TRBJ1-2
TGTGCCAGTACCGTAGGGGCAGGGGGCCACTATGGCTACACCTTC
CASTVGAGGHYGYTF
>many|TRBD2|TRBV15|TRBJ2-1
TGTGCCACCGCGGAAAGGACTAGCGGGTACAATGAGCAGTTCTTC
CATAERTSGYNEQFF
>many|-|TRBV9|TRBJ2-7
TGTGCCAGCAGCGTAGCTCCAGCGGTTGGCCCCTACGAGCAGTACTTC
CASSVAPAVGPYEQYF
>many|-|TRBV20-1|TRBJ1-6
TGCAGTGCTAGTCGGGGGTCCTATAATTCACCCCTCCACTTT
CSASRGSYNSPLHF
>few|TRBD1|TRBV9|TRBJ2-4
TGTGCCGGCAGCGTAGGGGACAGTCAAAACATTCAGTACTTC
CAGSVGDSQNIQYF
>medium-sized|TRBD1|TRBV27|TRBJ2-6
TGTGCCAGCAGTCCGGACAGGGCCGGGGCCAACGTCCTGACTTTC
CASSPDRAGANVLTF
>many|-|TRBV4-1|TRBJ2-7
TGCGCCAGCAGCCGAGAGGGACCCCCCTACGAGCAGTACTTC
CASSREGPPYEQYF
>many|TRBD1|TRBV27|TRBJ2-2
TGTGCCAGCAGTTGGACAGGTACCGGGGAGCTGTTTTTT
CASSWTGTGELFF
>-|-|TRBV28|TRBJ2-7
TGTGCCAGAAGATTAACGCAGGGCGGAGACTACGAGCAGTACTTC
CARRLTQGGDYEQYF